Reported below is one TCR beta chain. The sample comes from a study of blood T cell repertoires in COVID-19. In the study overall: Whether acute or convalescent, the COVID-19 samples came from the United States, Italy and Spain. Sources were T cells, B-cell-depleted T cells, or PBMCs; the material itself was cDNA or gDNA.

J gave up 4 bases and V 4 bases, and 17 bases lay outside the gene matches. From germline, CDR1 is SGDLS and CDR2 YYNGEE. This CDR3 contains 18 residues. In the authors' methods: How many nucleated cells were present was estimated from reference gene primer amplification. The repertoire was sequenced with immunoSEQ multiplex PCR; TCRdb's copy has only in-frame clones and lacks some. The V and J calls and clone size come from that table; D and trimming were worked out from the DNA. The sample has about 160,000 clones; approximately 84% are singletons. The sequencing sample was made of peripheral blood. The chain joins TRBV9 to TRBJ1-2, with 9 bases identical to TRBD1. This receptor was identified in a man in his forties with acute or convalescent COVID-19. CDR3 nucleotide sequence: TGTGCCAGCAGCTCTCGGGACAGGGTCCCAATTTATGGCTATGGCTACACCTTC. As protein: CASSSRDRVPIYGYGYTF.